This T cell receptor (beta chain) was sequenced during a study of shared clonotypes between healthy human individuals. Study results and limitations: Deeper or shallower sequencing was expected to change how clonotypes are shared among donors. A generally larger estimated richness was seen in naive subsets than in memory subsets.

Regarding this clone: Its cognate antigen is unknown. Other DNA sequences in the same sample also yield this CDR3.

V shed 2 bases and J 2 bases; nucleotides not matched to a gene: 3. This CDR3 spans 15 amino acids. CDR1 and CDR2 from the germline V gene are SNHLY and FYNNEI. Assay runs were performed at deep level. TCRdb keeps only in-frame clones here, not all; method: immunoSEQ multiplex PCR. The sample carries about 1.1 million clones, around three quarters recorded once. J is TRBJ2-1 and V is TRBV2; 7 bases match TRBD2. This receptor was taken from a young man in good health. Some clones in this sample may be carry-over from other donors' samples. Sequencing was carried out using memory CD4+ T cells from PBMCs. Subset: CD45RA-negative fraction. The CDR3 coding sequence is TGTGCCAGCAGTGAACAAGCGGGGACCTACAATGAGCAGTTCTTC. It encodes CASSEQAGTYNEQFF.